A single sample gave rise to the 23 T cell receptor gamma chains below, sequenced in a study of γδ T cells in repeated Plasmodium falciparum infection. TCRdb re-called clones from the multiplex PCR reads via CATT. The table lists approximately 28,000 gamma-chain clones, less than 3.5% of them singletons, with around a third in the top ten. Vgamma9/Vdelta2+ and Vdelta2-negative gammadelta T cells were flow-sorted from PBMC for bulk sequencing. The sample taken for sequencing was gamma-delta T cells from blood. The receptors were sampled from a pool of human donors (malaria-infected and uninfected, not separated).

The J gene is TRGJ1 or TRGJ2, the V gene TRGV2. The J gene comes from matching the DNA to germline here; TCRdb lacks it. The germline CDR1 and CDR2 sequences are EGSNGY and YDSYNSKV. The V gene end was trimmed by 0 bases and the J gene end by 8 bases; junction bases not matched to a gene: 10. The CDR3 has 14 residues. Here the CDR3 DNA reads TGTGCCACCTGGGACGGGCCAGGTATGCATAAGAAACTCTTT. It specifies CATWDGPGMHKKLF.

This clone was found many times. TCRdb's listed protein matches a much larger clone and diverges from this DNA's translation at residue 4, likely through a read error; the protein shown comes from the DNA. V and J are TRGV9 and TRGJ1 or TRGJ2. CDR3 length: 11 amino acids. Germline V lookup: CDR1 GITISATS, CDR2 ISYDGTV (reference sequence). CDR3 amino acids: CALRDCYKKLF. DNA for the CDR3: TGTGCCTTGAGGGACTGTTATAAGAAACTCTTT.

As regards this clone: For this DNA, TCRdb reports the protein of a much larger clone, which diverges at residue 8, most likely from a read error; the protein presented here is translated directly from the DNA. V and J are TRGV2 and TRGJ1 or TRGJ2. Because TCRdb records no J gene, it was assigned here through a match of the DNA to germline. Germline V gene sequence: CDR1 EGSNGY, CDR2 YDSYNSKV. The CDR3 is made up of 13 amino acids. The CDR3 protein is CATWLSNNYKKLF. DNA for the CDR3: TGTGCCACCTGGCTATCGAATAATTATAAGAAACTCTTT.

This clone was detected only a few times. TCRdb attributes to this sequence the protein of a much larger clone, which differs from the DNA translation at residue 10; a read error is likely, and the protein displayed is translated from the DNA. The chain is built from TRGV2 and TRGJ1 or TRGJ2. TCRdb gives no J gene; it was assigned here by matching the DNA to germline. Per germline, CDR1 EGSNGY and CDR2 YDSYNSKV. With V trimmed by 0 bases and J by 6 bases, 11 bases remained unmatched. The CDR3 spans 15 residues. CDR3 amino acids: CATWDGPEKCYKKLF. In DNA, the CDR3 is TGTGCCACCTGGGACGGGCCAGAGAAGTGTTATAAGAAACTCTTT.

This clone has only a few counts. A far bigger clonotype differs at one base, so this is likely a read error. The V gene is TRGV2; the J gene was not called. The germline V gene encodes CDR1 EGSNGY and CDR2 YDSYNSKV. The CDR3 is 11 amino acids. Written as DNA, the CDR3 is TGTGCCACCTGGGACGGGCGTTGGAAGCTCTTT. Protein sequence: CATWDGRWKLF.

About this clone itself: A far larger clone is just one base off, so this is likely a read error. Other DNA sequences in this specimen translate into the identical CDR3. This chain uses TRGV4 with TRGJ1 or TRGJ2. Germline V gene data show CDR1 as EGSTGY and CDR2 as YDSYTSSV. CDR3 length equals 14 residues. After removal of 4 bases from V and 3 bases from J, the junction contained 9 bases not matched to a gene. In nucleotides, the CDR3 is TGTGCCACCTGGGACCCCCCCGTTTATTATAAGAAACTCTTT. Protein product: CATWDPPVYYKKLF.

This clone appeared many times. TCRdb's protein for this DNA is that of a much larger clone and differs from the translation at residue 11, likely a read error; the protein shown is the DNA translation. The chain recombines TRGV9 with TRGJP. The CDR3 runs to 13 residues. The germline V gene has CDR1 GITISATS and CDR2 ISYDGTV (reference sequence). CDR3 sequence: CALWELGKKIEVF. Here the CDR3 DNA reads TGTGCCTTGTGGGAGCTGGGCAAAAAAATCGAGGTATTT.

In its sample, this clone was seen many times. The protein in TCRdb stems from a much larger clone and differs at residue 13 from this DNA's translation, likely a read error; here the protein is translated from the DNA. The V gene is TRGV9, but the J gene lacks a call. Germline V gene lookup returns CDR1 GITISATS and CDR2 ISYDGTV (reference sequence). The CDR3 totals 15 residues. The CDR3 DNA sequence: TGTGCCTTGTGGGAGGTACGCGGGGGTAGGTATAAGGAACTCTTT. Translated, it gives CALWEVRGGRYKELF.

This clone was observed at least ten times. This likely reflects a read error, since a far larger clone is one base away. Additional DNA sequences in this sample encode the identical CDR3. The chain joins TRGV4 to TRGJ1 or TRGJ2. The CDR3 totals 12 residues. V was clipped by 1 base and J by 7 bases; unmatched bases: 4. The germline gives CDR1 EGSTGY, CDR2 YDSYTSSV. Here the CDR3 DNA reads TGTGCCACCTGGGATGGACAGTATAAGAAACTCTTT. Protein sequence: CATWDGQYKKLF.

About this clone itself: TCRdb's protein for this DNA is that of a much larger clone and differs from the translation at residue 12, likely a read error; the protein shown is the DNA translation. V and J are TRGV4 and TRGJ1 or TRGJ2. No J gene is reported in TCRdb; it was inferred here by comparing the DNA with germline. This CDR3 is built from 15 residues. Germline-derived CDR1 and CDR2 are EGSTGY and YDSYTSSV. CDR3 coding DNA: TGTGCCACCTGGGATGGGCCTTTGAATTATTATAGGAAACTCTTT. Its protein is CATWDGPLNYYRKLF.

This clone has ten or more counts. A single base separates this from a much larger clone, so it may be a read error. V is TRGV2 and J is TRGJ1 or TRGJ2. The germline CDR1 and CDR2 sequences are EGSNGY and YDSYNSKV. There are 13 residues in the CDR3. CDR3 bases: TGTGCCACCTGGGACTGTCGATATTATAAGGAACTCTTT. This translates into CATWDCRYYKELF.

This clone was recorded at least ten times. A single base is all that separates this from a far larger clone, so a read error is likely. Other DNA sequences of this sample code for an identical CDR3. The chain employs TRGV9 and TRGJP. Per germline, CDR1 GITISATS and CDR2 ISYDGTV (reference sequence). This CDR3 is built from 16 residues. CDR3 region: CALWSPQELGKKIKVF. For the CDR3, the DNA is TGTGCCCTGTGGAGCCCCCAAGAGTTGGGCAAAAAAATCAAGGTATTT.

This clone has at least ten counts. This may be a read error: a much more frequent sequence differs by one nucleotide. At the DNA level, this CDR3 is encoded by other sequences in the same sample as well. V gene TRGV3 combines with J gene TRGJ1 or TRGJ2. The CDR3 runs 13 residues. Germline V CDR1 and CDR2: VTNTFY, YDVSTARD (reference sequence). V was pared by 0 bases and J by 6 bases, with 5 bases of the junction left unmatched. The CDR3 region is CATWDRLLYKKLF. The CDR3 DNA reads TGTGCCACCTGGGACAGGCTTCTTTATAAGAAACTCTTT.

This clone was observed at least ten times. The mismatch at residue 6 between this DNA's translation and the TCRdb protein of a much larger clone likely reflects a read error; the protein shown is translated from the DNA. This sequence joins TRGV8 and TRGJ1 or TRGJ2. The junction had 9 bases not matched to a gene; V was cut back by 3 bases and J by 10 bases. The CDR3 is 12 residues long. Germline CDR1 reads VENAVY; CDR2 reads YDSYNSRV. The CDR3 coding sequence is TGTGCCACCTGGGATGGGCCGTGGAAGAAACTCTTT. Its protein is CATWDGPWKKLF.

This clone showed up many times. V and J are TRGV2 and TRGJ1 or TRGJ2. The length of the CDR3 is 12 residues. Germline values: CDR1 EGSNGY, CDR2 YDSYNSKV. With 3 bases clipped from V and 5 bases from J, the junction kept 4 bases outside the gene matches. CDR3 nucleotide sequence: TGTGCCACCTGGGACCGGGATTATAAGAAACTCTTT. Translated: CATWDRDYKKLF.

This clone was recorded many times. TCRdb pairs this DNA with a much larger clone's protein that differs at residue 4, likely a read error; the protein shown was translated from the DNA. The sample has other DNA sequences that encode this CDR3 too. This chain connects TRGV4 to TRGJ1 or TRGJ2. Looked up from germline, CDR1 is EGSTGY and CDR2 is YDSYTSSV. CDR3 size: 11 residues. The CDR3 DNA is TGTGCCACCCGGGATGGGCCTGGGAAACTCTTT. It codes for CATRDGPGKLF.

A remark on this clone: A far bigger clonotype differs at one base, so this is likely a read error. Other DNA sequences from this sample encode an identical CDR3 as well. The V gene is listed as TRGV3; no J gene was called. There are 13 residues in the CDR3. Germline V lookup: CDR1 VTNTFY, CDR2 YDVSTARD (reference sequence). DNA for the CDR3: TGTGCCACCTGGGACAGGCAGAATTATAAGAAACTTTTT. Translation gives CATWDRQNYKKLF.

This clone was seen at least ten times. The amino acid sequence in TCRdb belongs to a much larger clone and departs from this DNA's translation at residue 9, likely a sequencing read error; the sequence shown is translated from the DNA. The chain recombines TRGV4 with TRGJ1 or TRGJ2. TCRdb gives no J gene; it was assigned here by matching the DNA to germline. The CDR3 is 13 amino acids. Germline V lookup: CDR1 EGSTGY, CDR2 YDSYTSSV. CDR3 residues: CATWDARYDKKLF. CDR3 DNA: TGTGCCACCTGGGATGCCCGTTATGATAAGAAACTCTTT.

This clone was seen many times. This CDR3 reads CATWDVFYYKKLF. CDR3 sequence (DNA): TGTGCCACCTGGGATGTTTTTTATTATAAGAAACTCTTT. The chain uses TRGV4 and TRGJ1 or TRGJ2. After removal of 2 bases from V and 3 bases from J, the junction contained 4 bases not matched to a gene. Germline-derived CDR1 and CDR2 are EGSTGY and YDSYTSSV. The CDR3 is 13 amino acids.

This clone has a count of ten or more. CDR3 residues: CALWEVQGRIRKLF. The CDR3 bases are TGTGCCTTGTGGGAGGTGCAGGGGCGAATAAGGAAACTCTTT. The V gene is TRGV9, the J gene TRGJ1 or TRGJ2. J gave up 12 bases and V 0 bases, and 14 bases lay outside the gene matches. In germline, CDR1 is GITISATS, CDR2 ISYDGTV (reference sequence). The CDR3 spans 14 residues.

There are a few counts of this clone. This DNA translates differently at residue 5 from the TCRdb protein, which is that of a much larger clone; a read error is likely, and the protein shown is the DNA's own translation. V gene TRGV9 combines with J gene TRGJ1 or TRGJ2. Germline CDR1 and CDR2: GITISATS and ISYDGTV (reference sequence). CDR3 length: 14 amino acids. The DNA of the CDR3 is TGTGCCTTGTGGGTGGTGCAATGTTATTATAAGAAACTCTTT. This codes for CALWVVQCYYKKLF.

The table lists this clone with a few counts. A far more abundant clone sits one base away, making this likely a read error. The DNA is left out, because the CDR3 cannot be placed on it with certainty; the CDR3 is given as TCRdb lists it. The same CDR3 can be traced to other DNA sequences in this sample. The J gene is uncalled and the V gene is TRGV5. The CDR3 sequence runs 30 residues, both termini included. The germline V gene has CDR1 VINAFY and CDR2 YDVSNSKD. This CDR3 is CATWDSRVRNSLAVEQHLLSQVSIGRIQHF.

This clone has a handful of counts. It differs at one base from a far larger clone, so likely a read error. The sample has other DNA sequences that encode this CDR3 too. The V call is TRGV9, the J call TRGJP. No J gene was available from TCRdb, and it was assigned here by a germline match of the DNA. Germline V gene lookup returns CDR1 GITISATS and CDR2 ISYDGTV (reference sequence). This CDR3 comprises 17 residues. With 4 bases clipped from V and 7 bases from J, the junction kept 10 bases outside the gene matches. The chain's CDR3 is CALWEVHVELGKKIKVF. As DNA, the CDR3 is TGTGCCTTGTGGGAAGTGCACGTGGAGTTGGGCAAAAAAATCAAGGTATTT.